This T cell receptor beta chain was documented in a study of T-cell memory formation after mild COVID-19. Whole-study results and caveats: CM and EM subsets held most contracting CD4+ clones; EMRA held CD8+ ones.

V shed 3 bases, J shed 10 bases, and the junction held 13 bases outside the gene matches. The CDR3 spans 15 residues. Germline V gene lookup returns CDR1 SGHDT and CDR2 YYEEEE. TCRdb passed the 5' RACE reads through MiXCR, listing each CDR3 protein once. The sample carries about 560,000 distinct CDR3 sequences, 17% recorded once. This clonotype was counted between two and nine times. Its antigen is not identified. The specimen sequenced was PBMCs or a T cell subset sorted from them (not recorded which). The genes are TRBV5-6 and TRBJ1-5; 7 nucleotides agree with TRBD1. The TCR originated in an adult woman who had mild COVID-19 (a few samples of this study predate the infection). Cell type and time point are not known. The CDR3 DNA is TGTGCCAGCAGCTCGAGGGGGCAGGGGGAGAGTCCCCAGCATTTT. Translated: CASSSRGQGESPQHF. Together with reference TRBV5-6 and TRBJ1-5, the CDR3 gives the full variable domain: DAGVTQSPTHLIKTRGQQVTLRCSPKSGHDTVSWYQQALGQGPQFIFQYYEEEERQRGNFPDRFSGHQFPNYSSELNVNALLLGDSALYLCASSSRGQGESPQHFGDGTRLSIL.